This T cell receptor beta chain was sequenced for a study of shared clonotypes between healthy human individuals. The protocol was immunoSEQ multiplex PCR, while the TCRdb copy is restricted to in-frame clones and leaves out a portion. The sample contains over a million clones, under 99% of which appear only once. Study-level points and caveats: Even with large depth, rarefaction showed that sorted-subset sequencing was incomplete. Tissues were not sampled, only blood, and their repertoires likely differ.

Concerning this clone: The antigen remains undetermined.

In germline, CDR1 is SGDLS, CDR2 YYNGEE. V shed 0 bases and J shed 8 bases, with 15 bases lying between them. The CDR3 runs to 15 residues. The material sequenced was naive CD4+ T cells sorted from blood. Subset noted: CD45RA+ positively selected. V and J are TRBV9 and TRBJ1-5; D not resolved. The receptor comes from a young man in good health. The CDR3 DNA follows: TGTGCCAGCAGCGTAGGCGGGCAGAATGCTGAGCCCCAGCATTTT. Translating gives CASSVGGQNAEPQHF.